The present TCR beta chain was sequenced within a study of shared clonotypes between healthy human individuals. Per the germline V gene, CDR1 is LNHDA and CDR2 is SQIVND (reference sequence). J lost 5 bases, V lost 7 bases, and 10 bases had no gene match. The CDR3 consists of 15 residues. Only in-frame clones appear in the TCRdb table, and some are missing; sequencing was by immunoSEQ multiplex PCR. The sample contains hundreds of thousands of clones, about 96% of which appear only once. The naive CD8 subset, CD45RO-negative cells positively selected for CCR7, excluded terminally differentiated effector memory CD45RA+ cells.

The clonotype was recovered from a man aged 25-45 years in good health. Specimen: naive CD8+ T cells sorted from blood. This chain links TRBV19 with TRBJ2-5, with 10 bases aligning to TRBD1. CDR3: CASNGGTGVWETQYF. Written as DNA, the CDR3 is TGTGCCAGTAATGGTGGGACAGGGGTTTGGGAGACCCAGTACTTC.